This T cell receptor (beta chain) was captured by sequencing in a study of T cell repertoires in cytomegalovirus infection. Across the whole study: Well-studied HLA-B-restricted epitopes and recently identified HLA-C-restricted epitopes of CMV were both used in the study. An indication of both CMV infection and matching HLA type came from public TCR beta signatures.

With regard to this clonotype: Its matching antigen is unknown.

TCRdb fed the reads into MiXCR, producing one record per CDR3 protein. This sample has roughly 340,000 distinct CDR3 sequences, with roughly 28% found just once. This CDR3 comprises 17 residues. CDR1 and CDR2 from the germline V gene are MNHNS and SASEGT. The trim removed 3 bases at V and 9 bases at J, leaving 14 bases unmatched. The study, taken as a whole, reports: Predominance within the ex vivo response was attributable to HLA-C-restricted CMV-specific TCR beta clonotypes. Individuals carrying CMV plus the relevant HLA were identified by cumulative frequency of public TCR beta families.

The rearrangement links TRBV6-1 to TRBJ1-6; TRBD1 matches at 7 bases. This TCR was sampled from a human donor in good health (CMV status not recorded). Some clones in this sample may be carry-over from other donors' samples. The source material was cultured PBMCs, sampled from culture after CMV antigen stimulation. Here the CDR3 DNA reads TGTGCCAGCAGTGAGTCTTTCGCGACAGGGATCACTTCACCCCTCCACTTT. Protein: CASSESFATGITSPLHF.